This T cell receptor (beta chain) comes out of a study of blood T cell repertoires in COVID-19. How the authors handled the data: It was from reference gene primer amplification that nucleated cell counts were estimated. Only in-frame clones appear in the TCRdb table, and some are missing; sequencing was by immunoSEQ multiplex PCR. V and J calls plus clone size are reproduced from that table; the DNA served to infer D and trimming. The repertoire holds about 190,000 clones, with 90% as singletons. The TCR sequence derives from a man aged 45-65 years with acute or convalescent COVID-19. The sequencing input was peripheral blood.

CDR3 residues: CASSPAGVEETQYF. The DNA for the CDR3 is TGCGCCAGCAGTCCAGCGGGAGTAGAAGAGACCCAGTACTTC. The chain is built from TRBV10-1 and TRBJ2-5; 8 positions agree with TRBD2. The CDR3 runs to 14 residues. Germline-derived CDR1 and CDR2 are WNHNN and SYGVQD (reference sequence). V shed 5 bases, J shed 3 bases, and the junction held 5 bases outside the gene matches.